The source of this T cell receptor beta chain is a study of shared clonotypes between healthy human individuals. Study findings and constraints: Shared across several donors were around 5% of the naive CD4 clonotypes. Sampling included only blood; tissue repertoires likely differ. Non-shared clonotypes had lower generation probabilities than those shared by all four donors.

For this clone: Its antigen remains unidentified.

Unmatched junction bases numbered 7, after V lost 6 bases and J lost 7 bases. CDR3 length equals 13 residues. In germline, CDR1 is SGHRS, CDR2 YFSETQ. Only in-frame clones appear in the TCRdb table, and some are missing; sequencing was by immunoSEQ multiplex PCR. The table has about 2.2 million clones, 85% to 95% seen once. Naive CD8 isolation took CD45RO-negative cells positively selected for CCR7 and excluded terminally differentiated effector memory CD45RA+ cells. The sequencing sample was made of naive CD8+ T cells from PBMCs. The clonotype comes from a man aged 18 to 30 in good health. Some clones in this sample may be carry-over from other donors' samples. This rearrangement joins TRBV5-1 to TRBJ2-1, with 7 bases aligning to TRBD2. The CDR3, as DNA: TGCGCCAGCACGGGCGGGAGAGGAAATGAGCAGTTCTTC. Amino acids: CASTGGRGNEQFF.